These 28 T cell receptor beta chains were sequenced from one sample in a study of identical twins. Using its own MiXCR run on the 5' RACE reads, TCRdb lists one record per CDR3 protein. In the table there are 500,000 to 600,000 distinct CDR3 sequences, 20% to 25% of which are singletons. This same sample was also part of a study on T cells expressing NK-cell markers.

The sample comprised CD4+ T cells sorted from blood. The origin of the receptors is a woman aged 18-29 years in good health.

The V and J genes are TRBV5-1 and TRBJ2-5, with 9 nucleotides matching TRBD1. V lost 1 base and J lost 3; bases outside the gene matches: 1. The CDR3 consists of 14 residues. CDR1 is SGHRS and CDR2 is YFSETQ in the germline V gene. The CDR3 spells CASSLTGGEETQYF. Written as DNA, the CDR3 is TGCGCCAGCAGCTTGACAGGGGGCGAAGAGACCCAGTACTTC. Based on the CDR3 plus reference TRBV5-1 and TRBJ2-5, the full variable domain is KAGVTQTPRYLIKTRGQQVTLSCSPISGHRSVSWYQQTPGQGLQFLFEYFSETQRNKGNFPGRFSGRQFSNSRSEMNVSTLELGDSALYLCASSLTGGEETQYFGPGTRLLVL.

The chain employs TRBV6-2 or TRBV6-3 and TRBJ2-5; D assignment may be TRBD1 or TRBD2 (5 bases each). CDR1 MNHEY and CDR2 SVGEGT come from the germline V gene. The CDR3 covers 16 residues. V was trimmed by 7 bases and J by 5 bases, leaving 23 bases between them. CDR3 region: CASIHRDETPSETQYF. DNA of the CDR3: TGTGCCAGCATCCACCGGGACGAAACCCCAAGTGAGACCCAGTACTTC.

The rearrangement joins TRBV7-9 to TRBJ2-5; maybe TRBD2 (6 bases). Germline V gene data show CDR1 as SEHNR and CDR2 as FQNEAQ (reference sequence). This CDR3 region has 15 residues. Trimming took off 3 bases at V and 3 bases at J, with 14 bases between the two ends. This CDR3 reads CASSLTSRYKETQYF. The CDR3 bases are TGTGCCAGCAGCTTGACTAGTCGGTACAAAGAGACCCAGTACTTC. The whole variable domain, remainder taken from reference TRBV7-9 and TRBJ2-5, is DTGVSQNPRHKITKRGQNVTFRCDPISEHNRLYWYRQTLGQGPEFLTYFQNEAQLEKSRLLSDRFSAERPKGSFSTLEIQRTEQGDSAMYLCASSLTSRYKETQYFGPGTRLLVL.

This clonotype was recorded a few times. The chain has TRBV5-1 and TRBJ2-1, with D maybe TRBD2 (5 bases). This CDR3 region has 15 residues. V was trimmed by 0 bases and J by 1 base, leaving 8 bases between them. Germline assignment: CDR1 SGHRS and CDR2 YFSETQ. In DNA form, the CDR3 reads TGCGCCAGCAGCTTGGTGATAGCGTCCTACAATGAGCAGTTCTTC. Its protein product is CASSLVIASYNEQFF.

This clonotype turned up a few times. The genes are TRBV12-3 or TRBV12-4 and TRBJ1-6; 7 nucleotides line up with TRBD1. This CDR3 is built from 15 residues. Losses at the gene ends were 6 bases for V and 10 bases for J; bases not matched to a gene: 12. This CDR3 reads CASSITGVSVSPLHF. DNA of the CDR3: TGTGCCAGCAGCATAACAGGGGTGTCGGTCTCACCCCTCCACTTT.

V usage is TRBV27 and J usage is TRBJ2-2; no firm D call. Between the trimmed V and J ends, which lost 3 bases and 4 bases, there was a span of 18 bases. The CDR3 spans 17 residues. CDR1 and CDR2 (germline): MNHEY, SMNVEV (reference sequence). DNA for the CDR3: TGTGCCAGCAGTTTGCTGCCGTCTGGGCCGGGCACCGGGGAGCTGTTTTTT. This encodes CASSLLPSGPGTGELFF.

This rearrangement joins TRBV12-3 or TRBV12-4 to TRBJ2-5, with 10 bases that match TRBD2. This CDR3 has 16 residues. Trimming at V came to 6 bases and at J to 6 bases, leaving 13 bases not matched to a gene. Written as DNA, the CDR3 is TGTGCCAGCAGCCCTACCGGGACTAGCGTCGTGAAGACCCAGTACTTC. Translation: CASSPTGTSVVKTQYF.

The table lists this clonotype with a few counts. The V call is TRBV24-1, the J call TRBJ2-1; 12 positions match TRBD2. Per the germline V gene, CDR1 is KGHDR and CDR2 is SFDVKD. Germline trimming cut 2 bases from V and 6 bases from J; bases unmatched to any gene: 4. The CDR3 runs to 16 residues. CDR3 loop: CATSDWTSGKGNEQFF. Here the CDR3 DNA reads TGTGCCACCAGTGATTGGACTAGCGGGAAAGGCAATGAGCAGTTCTTC.

The V and J genes are TRBV5-1 and TRBJ1-2; 7 nucleotides agree with TRBD1. In germline, CDR1 is SGHRS, CDR2 YFSETQ. This CDR3 is built from 14 residues. J gave up 4 bases and V 2 bases, and 5 bases lay outside the gene matches. The chain's CDR3 is CASSFDRVSYGYTF. The CDR3 DNA reads TGCGCCAGCAGCTTTGACAGGGTATCCTATGGCTACACCTTC.

This clonotype was seen a few times. The V and J genes are TRBV20-1 and TRBJ2-1; D remains ambiguous. The germline CDR1 and CDR2 sequences are DFQATT and SNEGSKA (reference sequence). CDR3 size: 11 residues. V was clipped by 7 bases and J by 6 bases, with 10 bases between them. The CDR3 nucleotides read TGCAGTGTCAGGCCGGGCAATGAGCAGTTCTTC. The encoded protein is CSVRPGNEQFF.

This clonotype turned up a few times. The genes are TRBV25-1 and TRBJ2-5; 7 bases map to TRBD2. The ends lost 4 bases at V and 4 bases at J; junction bases unmatched: 9. CDR1 MGHDK and CDR2 SYGVNS come from the germline V gene. This CDR3 is built from 15 residues. CDR3: CASSGLGGSLETQYF. The CDR3 DNA reads TGTGCCAGCAGTGGTCTGGGCGGGAGTCTAGAGACCCAGTACTTC.

The V and J genes are TRBV2 and TRBJ1-1; D is possibly TRBD1 (5 bases). The CDR3 is made up of 13 amino acids. Germline values: CDR1 SNHLY, CDR2 FYNNEI. Trimming pared 10 bases from V and 2 bases from J, leaving 14 bases between. As DNA, the CDR3 is TGTGCCACCTCGTATGGGGCCAACACTGAAGCTTTCTTT. Translated: CATSYGANTEAFF.

The chain joins TRBV24-1 to TRBJ2-7, with 10 bases matching TRBD1. V shed 9 bases, J shed 1 base, and the junction held 5 bases outside the gene matches. The CDR3 spans 14 residues. Germline CDR1 is KGHDR and CDR2 is SFDVKD. For the CDR3, the DNA is TGTGCCACCTCACCGGGACAGGGGTCCTACGAGCAGTACTTC. It encodes CATSPGQGSYEQYF.

This clonotype was seen repeatedly, ten times or more. The gene calls are TRBV12-3 or TRBV12-4 and TRBJ1-5; tentatively, D is TRBD1 (5 bases). This CDR3 has 14 residues. The V end was cut by 5 bases, the J end by 1 base, with 9 bases between. CDR3 DNA sequence: TGTGCCAGCAGTCCGTGGGGGAGCAATCAGCCCCAGCATTTT. Protein product: CASSPWGSNQPQHF.

The rearrangement links TRBV29-1 to TRBJ1-1; D not certain. V shed 2 bases and J shed 6 bases, with 10 bases lying between them. The germline V gene has CDR1 SQVTM and CDR2 ANQGSEA. CDR3 length: 12 amino acids. The CDR3 loop reads CSVEHGRSEAFF. The CDR3 DNA is TGCAGCGTTGAACACGGACGATCTGAAGCTTTCTTT. The variable domain in full, completed from reference TRBV29-1 and TRBJ1-1, reads SAVISQKPSRDICQRGTSLTIQCQVDSQVTMMFWYRQQPGQSLTLIATANQGSEATYESGFVIDKFPISRPNLTFSTLTVSNMSPEDSSIYLCSVEHGRSEAFFGQGTRLTVV.

This clonotype was seen more than once but under ten times. The chain employs TRBV10-3 and TRBJ2-2, with TRBD2 identical over 9 bases. Germline V lookup: CDR1 ENHRY, CDR2 SYGVKD. V was pared by 10 bases and J by 3 bases, with 9 bases of the junction left unmatched. The CDR3 runs 15 residues. CDR3 in DNA: TGTGCCACCATGGAAGCGGGGGGATACACCGGGGAGCTGTTTTTT. Protein product: CATMEAGGYTGELFF.

The chain employs TRBV20-1 and TRBJ2-1; weak D call: TRBD2 (7 bases). V was cut by 1 base and J by 2 bases, with 15 bases left in between. Per the germline V gene, CDR1 is DFQATT and CDR2 is SNEGSKA (reference sequence). The CDR3 has 16 residues. CDR3 sequence: CSARVGGGGTYNEQFF. Here the CDR3 DNA reads TGCAGTGCTAGAGTAGGGGGAGGGGGTACCTACAATGAGCAGTTCTTC.

The chain recombines TRBV12-3 or TRBV12-4 with TRBJ2-7; 10 bases map to TRBD1. The ends lost 6 bases at V and 4 bases at J; junction bases unmatched: 6. The CDR3 sequence is 14 residues long. CDR3 coding DNA: TGTGCCAGCAGACGACAGGGGGCTAGGTACGAGCAGTACTTC. This sequence encodes CASRRQGARYEQYF.

The J gene is TRBJ2-1, the V gene TRBV4-3, with TRBD1 as a possible D gene (5 bases). The CDR3 is made up of 14 amino acids. V gave up 0 bases and J gave up 8 bases, with 11 bases separating them. Germline V CDR1 and CDR2: LGHNA, YSLEER. Here the CDR3 reads CASSQDRSGHEQFF. DNA for the CDR3: TGCGCCAGCAGCCAAGATAGATCAGGGCATGAGCAGTTCTTC.

Many counts were recorded for this clonotype. The chain recombines TRBV6-5 with TRBJ2-7, with 10 bases that match TRBD1. Per the germline V gene, CDR1 is MNHEY and CDR2 is SVGAGI. This CDR3 spans 14 amino acids. After removal of 2 bases from V and 5 bases from J, the junction contained 3 bases not matched to a gene. The CDR3 nucleotides read TGTGCCAGCAGTTACGACAGGGGGCTTAACGAGCAGTACTTC. Protein product: CASSYDRGLNEQYF.

This chain joins TRBV11-2 and TRBJ2-3; D call uncertain. The CDR3 consists of 13 residues. V was shortened by 5 bases and J by 4 bases, with 10 bases between the two germline ends. Germline CDR1 SGHAT, CDR2 FQNNGV. CDR3 sequence (DNA): TGTGCCAGCAGCCCCGCCGGAGCAGATACGCAGTATTTT. As protein: CASSPAGADTQYF.

The V gene is TRBV7-9, the J gene TRBJ1-1, with D hard to call. The CDR3 covers 13 residues. Germline CDR1 reads SEHNR; CDR2 reads FQNEAQ (reference sequence). Deletions cut 1 base from V and 4 bases from J, with 7 bases between. The CDR3 sequence is CASSLVIATEAFF. In nucleotides, the CDR3 is TGTGCCAGCAGCTTAGTGATAGCCACTGAAGCTTTCTTT.

This clonotype came up many times. V and J are TRBV20-1 and TRBJ2-7; 7 bases line up with TRBD2. Germline-derived CDR1 and CDR2 are DFQATT and SNEGSKA (reference sequence). V lost 3 bases to trimming and J lost 5 bases; unmatched junction nucleotides: 10. This CDR3 has 14 residues. CDR3 loop: CSARSLAVLHEQYF. The CDR3 DNA reads as TGCAGTGCTAGGTCTCTAGCGGTCTTACACGAGCAGTACTTC.

The table lists this clonotype with a few counts. The V and J genes are TRBV12-3 or TRBV12-4 and TRBJ1-5, with 9 bases lining up with TRBD1. Germline trimming cut 3 bases from V and 7 bases from J; bases unmatched to any gene: 13. CDR3 size: 17 residues. CDR3 sequence reads: CASSLLVTGQGWQPQHF. In DNA, the CDR3 is TGTGCCAGCAGTTTGTTGGTGACGGGACAGGGTTGGCAGCCCCAGCATTTT.

The table lists this clonotype with a few counts. This sequence joins TRBV27 and TRBJ2-7; D is perhaps TRBD2 (5 bases). Trimming took off 5 bases at V and 12 bases at J, with 23 bases between the two ends. Germline V gene lookup returns CDR1 MNHEY and CDR2 SMNVEV (reference sequence). The CDR3 totals 14 residues. CDR3 loop: CASSPGGSAANLYF. The DNA for the CDR3 is TGTGCCAGCAGTCCCGGCGGGTCCGCCGCGAACCTGTACTTC.

This clonotype turned up a few times. V usage is TRBV28 and J usage is TRBJ2-7; D possibly matches TRBD1 or TRBD2 (6 bases each). The germline gives CDR1 MDHEN, CDR2 SYDVKM. The CDR3 sequence is 12 residues long. V shed 7 bases and J shed 5 bases, with 12 bases lying between them. This CDR3 reads CASNLRGDEQYF. The CDR3 nucleotides read TGTGCCAGCAATTTGAGGGGGGACGAGCAGTACTTC.

The chain employs TRBV20-1 and TRBJ1-1; D possibly corresponds to TRBD1 (5 bases). Germline-derived CDR1 and CDR2 are DFQATT and SNEGSKA (reference sequence). V was cut by 6 bases and J by 5 bases, with 16 bases left in between. The CDR3 totals 13 residues. The DNA of the CDR3 is TGCAGTGCGCCGGGGGGGATCGAGACTGAAGCTTTCTTT. Translating it yields CSAPGGIETEAFF.

This clonotype occurred a few times. The V call is TRBV29-1, the J call TRBJ2-7; 10 nucleotides line up with TRBD1. This CDR3 has 13 amino acids. The V gene end was trimmed by 1 base and the J gene end by 4 bases; junction bases not matched to a gene: 1. Looked up from germline, CDR1 is SQVTM and CDR2 is ANQGSEA. This CDR3 reads CSVEGQGAYEQYF. In DNA form, the CDR3 reads TGCAGCGTTGAAGGACAGGGGGCATACGAGCAGTACTTC.